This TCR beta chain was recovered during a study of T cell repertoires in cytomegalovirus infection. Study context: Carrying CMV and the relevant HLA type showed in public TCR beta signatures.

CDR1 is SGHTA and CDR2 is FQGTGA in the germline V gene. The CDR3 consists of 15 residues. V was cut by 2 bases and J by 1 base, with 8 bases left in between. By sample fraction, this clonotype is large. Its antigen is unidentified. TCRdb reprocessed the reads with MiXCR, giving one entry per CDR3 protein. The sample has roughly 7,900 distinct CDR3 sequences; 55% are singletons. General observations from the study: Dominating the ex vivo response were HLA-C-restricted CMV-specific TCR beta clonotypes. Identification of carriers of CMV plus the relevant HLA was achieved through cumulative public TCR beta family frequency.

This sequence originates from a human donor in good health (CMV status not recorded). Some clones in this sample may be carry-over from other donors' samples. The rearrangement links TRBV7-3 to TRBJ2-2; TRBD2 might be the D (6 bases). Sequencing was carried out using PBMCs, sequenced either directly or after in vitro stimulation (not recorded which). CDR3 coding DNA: TGTGCCAGCAGCTTACTGGGGGGGAACACCGGGGAGCTGTTTTTT. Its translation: CASSLLGGNTGELFF. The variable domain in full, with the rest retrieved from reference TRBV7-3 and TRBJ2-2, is GAGVSQTPSNKVTEKGKYVELRCDPISGHTALYWYRQSLGQGPEFLIYFQGTGAADDSGLPNDRFFAVRPEGSVSTLKIQRTERGDSAVYLCASSLLGGNTGELFFGEGSRLTVL.